Detailed here is one T cell receptor beta chain. Its antigen is still unknown. The table came from immunoSEQ multiplex PCR; TCRdb's copy has only in-frame clones and leaves some out. Counted here are 80,000 to 100,000 clones, 92% occurring once; the ten biggest clones make up over 0.15%. This specimen belongs to a study of graft-versus-host responses after intestinal transplantation. About the research overall: Transplants given to recipients were multivisceral, liver-intestinal, or isolated intestinal. All recipients got anti-thymocyte globulin induction, then tacrolimus and steroids for 3 to 4 years. Findings of the study overall: Ileal or blood samples showed some GvH clones first, and such clones were also found in recipient marrow. After transplant, early declines in HvG clones were associated with peak levels of circulating GvH clones.

The CDR3 consists of 15 residues. V dropped 5 bases and J dropped 7; count of bases not matched to a gene: 11. Germline assignment: CDR1 SGHAT and CDR2 FQNNGV. The input for sequencing was unstimulated CD4+ T cells sorted from spleen or lymph node cells, taken before intestinal transplant. This chain joins TRBV11-2 and TRBJ2-1, with 7 bases aligning to TRBD1. This clonotype originated in a human donor who received an intestinal transplant. In nucleotides, the CDR3 is TGTGCCAGCAGCACCAGGACAGGTCGAGGGAATGAGCAGTTCTTC. Protein sequence: CASSTRTGRGNEQFF. Complete variable domain (other parts from reference TRBV11-2 and TRBJ2-1): EAGVAQSPRYKIIEKRQSVAFWCNPISGHATLYWYQQILGQGPKLLIQFQNNGVVDDSQLPKDRFSAERLKGVDSTLKIQPAKLEDSAVYLCASSTRTGRGNEQFFGPGTRLTVL.